This section outlines one T cell receptor (beta chain) sequence together with its context. Clones were read by immunoSEQ multiplex PCR, and TCRdb kept only the in-frame ones, dropping some. The sample shows roughly 38,000 clones, about three quarters of them seen only once. This sample stems from a study of blood T cell repertoires in COVID-19. This CDR3 region has 14 residues. Per the germline V gene, CDR1 is LNHDA and CDR2 is SQIVND (reference sequence). The V gene lost 5 bases and the J gene lost 4 bases, with 12 bases spanning the gap. This chain links TRBV19 with TRBJ1-5; weak D call: TRBD1 (6 bases). The TCR was taken from a man aged 60 to 69 with acute or convalescent COVID-19. The sequencing sample was made of peripheral blood. The CDR3 reads CASSLQGGNQPQHF. The CDR3 DNA reads TGTGCCAGTAGTCTACAGGGTGGAAATCAGCCCCAGCATTTT. The full variable domain, rest sourced from reference TRBV19 and TRBJ1-5, is DGGITQSPKYLFRKEGQNVTLSCEQNLNHDAMYWYRQDPGQGLRLIYYSQIVNDFQKGDIAEGYSVSREKKESFPLTVTSAQKNPTAFYLCASSLQGGNQPQHFGDGTRLSIL.